These 16 T cell receptor beta chains originate from one sample sequenced in a study of blood T cell repertoires in COVID-19. The method was immunoSEQ multiplex PCR; TCRdb's version includes in-frame clones alone and lacks a portion of them. Of 95,000 to 150,000 clones detected, 80% to 85% appear once; the ten largest clones hold under 5%. The specimen sequenced was PBMCs or T cells enriched from blood (not recorded which). The receptor source for this set is a woman between 25 and 40 years old who had recovered from COVID-19.

The chain has TRBV7-2 and TRBJ2-6; weak D call: TRBD1 (5 bases). The CDR3 extends over 16 amino acids. The germline gives CDR1 SGHTA, CDR2 FQGNSA. The V end was cut by 3 bases, the J end by 3 bases, with 12 bases between. CDR3 coding DNA: TGTGCCAGCAGCTTCGGTGGGGCTAGTGGGGCCAACGTCCTGACTTTC. Translation: CASSFGGASGANVLTF.

There are a few counts of this clone. The J gene is TRBJ2-3, the V gene TRBV15; 7 bases are shared with TRBD2. With 0 bases clipped from V and 3 bases from J, the junction kept 12 bases outside the gene matches. The CDR3 covers 18 residues. Per the germline V gene, CDR1 is LNHNV and CDR2 is YYDKDF (reference sequence). This CDR3 reads CATSRDLMGEGGTDTQYF. Here the CDR3 DNA reads TGTGCCACCAGCAGAGACTTGATGGGGGAGGGTGGAACAGATACGCAGTATTTT.

In nucleotides, the CDR3 is TGTGCCAGCAGCTTGGACCGACAGACAACTAATGAAAAACTGTTTTTT. It translates to CASSLDRQTTNEKLFF. The chain carries TRBV11-2 and TRBJ1-4, with TRBD1 as a possible D gene (5 bases). The germline V and J ends were trimmed by 3 bases and 0 bases, with 11 bases remaining between them. Germline V gives CDR1 SGHAT, CDR2 FQNNGV. The CDR3 is 16 residues long.

This chain connects TRBV4-1 to TRBJ2-1; D might be TRBD2 (6 bases). The germline V gene has CDR1 MGHRA and CDR2 YSYEKL. This CDR3 spans 13 amino acids. Trimming removed 1 base at V and 12 bases at J, with 13 bases between. The CDR3 loop reads CASSQARGGAQFF. The CDR3 DNA reads TGCGCCAGCAGCCAAGCCCGGGGCGGGGCGCAGTTCTTC.

For the CDR3, the DNA is TGCAGCGTTGACCTCTCTGGGGCCAACGTCCTGACTTTC. Its translation: CSVDLSGANVLTF. The rearrangement links TRBV29-1 to TRBJ2-6; unclear D gene. CDR3 length: 13 residues. The germline CDR1 and CDR2 sequences are SQVTM and ANQGSEA. The V gene lost 3 bases and the J gene lost 0 bases, with 3 bases spanning the gap.

In DNA form, the CDR3 reads TGTGCCAGCAGGACAGGGAGAGATGAGCAGTTCTTC. Protein product: CASRTGRDEQFF. The rearrangement uses TRBV28 and TRBJ2-1, with 7 positions matching TRBD1. CDR3 length: 12 amino acids. From germline, CDR1 is MDHEN and CDR2 SYDVKM. With 6 bases clipped from V and 8 bases from J, the junction kept 4 bases outside the gene matches.

V is TRBV28 and J is TRBJ1-2; D uncertain. Trimming shortened V by 4 bases and J by 3 bases, and 6 bases separated the two germline ends. This CDR3 comprises 12 residues. The germline V gene encodes CDR1 MDHEN and CDR2 SYDVKM. CDR3 DNA sequence: TGTGCCAGCAGTTGGGCCTACTATGGCTACACCTTC. Amino acid sequence: CASSWAYYGYTF.

In DNA form, the CDR3 reads TGTGCCAGCAAAACTAGTTTCCGAAAAGCCAAAAACATTCAGTACTTC. It translates to CASKTSFRKAKNIQYF. This chain uses TRBV14 with TRBJ2-4, with D possibly being TRBD2 (5 bases). In germline, CDR1 is SGHDN, CDR2 FVKESK. V was cut by 7 bases and J by 0 bases, with 16 bases left in between. The CDR3 spans 16 residues.

J is TRBJ2-5 and V is TRBV6-6; D uncertain. From germline, CDR1 is MNHNY and CDR2 SVGAGI (reference sequence). CDR3 length: 12 residues. V lost 0 bases and J lost 5, with 4 bases in between. In DNA form, the CDR3 reads TGTGCCAGCAGTTACTCGTCGGAGACCCAGTACTTC. This sequence encodes CASSYSSETQYF.

In DNA form, the CDR3 reads TGCGCCAGCAGCTTGGATGGTAGCCCCTACAATGAGCAGTTCTTC. This codes for CASSLDGSPYNEQFF. The chain links TRBV5-1 to TRBJ2-1; D gene unclear. The CDR3 spans 15 residues. The germline V and J ends were trimmed by 0 bases and 2 bases, with 9 bases remaining between them. Germline V gene lookup returns CDR1 SGHRS and CDR2 YFSETQ.

The chain is built from TRBV6-5 and TRBJ1-6; 7 nucleotides line up with TRBD1. The ends lost 2 bases at V and 5 bases at J; junction bases unmatched: 0. The CDR3 spans 14 residues. Germline CDR1 reads MNHEY; CDR2 reads SVGAGI. The CDR3 nucleotides are TGTGCCAGCAGTTACAGGGGGCATAATTCACCCCTCCACTTT. It is translated as CASSYRGHNSPLHF.

V and J are TRBV27 and TRBJ1-2, with 9 bases aligning to TRBD1. This CDR3 is built from 18 residues. V was clipped by 1 base and J by 0 bases; unmatched bases: 9. CDR1 and CDR2 (germline): MNHEY, SMNVEV (reference sequence). The CDR3 DNA reads TGTGCCAGCAGTTTATACCCGGGACAGGGTGGAACTAACTATGGCTACACCTTC. It yields the protein CASSLYPGQGGTNYGYTF.

Notes on this clone: The same CDR3 also results from other DNA sequences found in this sample. This sequence joins TRBV28 and TRBJ1-2, with D unclear. Trimming left V 1 base short and J 4 bases short, with 4 bases between. Germline CDR1 MDHEN, CDR2 SYDVKM. This CDR3 is 12 amino acids long. This chain's CDR3 is CASSLSGYGYTF. The CDR3 nucleotides read TGTGCCAGCAGTTTATCGGGCTATGGCTACACCTTC.

The chain has TRBV4-1 and TRBJ1-1; 7 positions agree with TRBD1. Losses at the gene ends were 4 bases for V and 2 bases for J; bases not matched to a gene: 13. The CDR3 sequence is 17 residues long. CDR1 MGHRA and CDR2 YSYEKL come from the germline V gene. The CDR3, as DNA: TGCGCCAGCAGCCTCGGGACAGCTCGGTCGGGCAACACTGAAGCTTTCTTT. Amino acids: CASSLGTARSGNTEAFF.

The chain couples TRBV5-6 to TRBJ2-2; 8 bases fit TRBD2. Trimming took 2 bases from V and 5 from J; bases not matched to a gene: 5. Germline V CDR1 and CDR2: SGHDT, YYEEEE. This CDR3 region has 15 residues. The DNA of the CDR3 is TGTGCCAGCAGCTTAGCGGGGGCGAGAACCGGGGAGCTGTTTTTT. Encoded protein: CASSLAGARTGELFF.

The V call is TRBV7-9, the J call TRBJ2-4, with a possible D match to TRBD1 (6 bases). Trimming removed 8 bases at V and 6 bases at J, with 11 bases between. CDR3 length: 12 residues. Germline V gene lookup returns CDR1 SEHNR and CDR2 FQNEAQ (reference sequence). The CDR3 spells CASGKDRNIQYF. The CDR3 DNA is TGTGCCAGCGGAAAGGACAGAAACATTCAGTACTTC.